One TCR beta chain is described in this entry. The sample is drawn from a study of blood T cell repertoires in COVID-19. The method was immunoSEQ multiplex PCR; TCRdb's version includes in-frame clones alone and lacks a portion of them. This sample has under 450,000 clones, with about 89% found just once. The clonotype was recovered from a woman aged 40 to 50 who had been exposed to COVID-19. Sequencing input: PBMCs or T cells enriched from blood (not recorded which).

CDR3 sequence reads: CASSYSQGRGYTF. The CDR3 DNA sequence: TGTGCCAGCAGTTACTCGCAGGGGCGAGGCTACACCTTC. The rearrangement links TRBV6-5 to TRBJ1-2; possibly TRBD1 for D (6 bases). The CDR3 contains 13 residues. V shed 0 bases and J shed 8 bases, with 10 bases lying between them. Germline V lookup: CDR1 MNHEY, CDR2 SVGAGI.